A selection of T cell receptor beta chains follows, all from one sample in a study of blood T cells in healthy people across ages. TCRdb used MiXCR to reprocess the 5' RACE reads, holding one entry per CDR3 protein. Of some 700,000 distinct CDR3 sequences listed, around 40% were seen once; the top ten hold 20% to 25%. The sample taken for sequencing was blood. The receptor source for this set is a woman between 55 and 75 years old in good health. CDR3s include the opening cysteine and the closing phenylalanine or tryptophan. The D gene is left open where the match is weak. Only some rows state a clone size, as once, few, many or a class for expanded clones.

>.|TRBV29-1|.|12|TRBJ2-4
CSVLTPGAEQYF
TGCAGCGTCCTAACCCCCGGGGCTGAGCAGTACTTC
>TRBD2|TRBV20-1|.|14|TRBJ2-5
CSARDGGDEETQYF
TGCAGTGCTAGAGATGGGGGGGATGAAGAGACCCAGTACTTC
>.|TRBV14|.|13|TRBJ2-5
CASSRLSQEAQYF
TGTGCCAGCAGCCGACTATCCCAAGAGGCCCAGTACTTC
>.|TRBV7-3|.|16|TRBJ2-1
CASSPFELDSYNEQFF
TGTGCCAGCAGCCCCTTTGAGCTTGACTCCTACAATGAGCAGTTCTTC
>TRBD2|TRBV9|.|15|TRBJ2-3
CASSVTSGLVDTQYF
TGTGCCAGCAGCGTAACTAGCGGACTAGTAGATACGCAGTATTTT
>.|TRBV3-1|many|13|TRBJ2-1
CASSPASYNEQFF
TGTGCCAGCAGCCCCGCTTCCTACAATGAGCAGTTCTTC
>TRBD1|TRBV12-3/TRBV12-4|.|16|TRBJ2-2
CASSLARDRDTGELFF
TGTGCCAGCAGTTTAGCCCGGGACAGGGACACCGGGGAGCTGTTTTTT
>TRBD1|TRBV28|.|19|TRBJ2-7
CASRTPAGQGVSSLNEQYF
TGTGCCAGCAGGACCCCGGCGGGACAGGGGGTCTCCAGCCTCAACGAGCAGTACTTC
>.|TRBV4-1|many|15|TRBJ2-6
CASSREGWGANVLTF
TGCGCCAGCAGCCGTGAAGGTTGGGGGGCCAACGTCCTGACTTTC
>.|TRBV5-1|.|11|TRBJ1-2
CASSPEIGYTF
TGCGCCAGCAGCCCAGAAATCGGCTACACCTTC
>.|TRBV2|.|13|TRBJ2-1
CASSEAQVPEWFF
TGTGCCAGCAGTGAAGCGCAGGTCCCCGAGTGGTTCTTC
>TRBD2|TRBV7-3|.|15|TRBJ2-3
CASSLNLAGADTQYF
TGTGCCAGCAGCTTAAACCTAGCGGGGGCAGATACGCAGTATTTT
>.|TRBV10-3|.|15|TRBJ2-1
CATLAQRGNQETQFF
TGTGCCACGCTCGCCCAACGTGGGAATCAAGAGACCCAGTTCTTC
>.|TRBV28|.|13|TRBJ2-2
CASSSGEAGELFF
TGTGCCAGCAGTTCCGGGGAGGCCGGGGAGCTGTTTTTT
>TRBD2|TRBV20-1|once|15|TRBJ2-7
CSADAAGARLYEQYF
TGCAGTGCCGACGCAGCGGGAGCCCGCCTCTACGAGCAGTACTTC
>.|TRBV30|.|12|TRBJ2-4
CAWSSGKNIQYF
TGTGCCTGGAGTAGTGGGAAAAACATTCAGTACTTC
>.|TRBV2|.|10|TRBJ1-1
CASGDTEAFF
TGTGCCAGCGGAGACACTGAAGCTTTCTTT
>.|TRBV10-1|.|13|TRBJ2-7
CASSGLQGSEQYF
TGCGCCAGCAGTGGGCTACAGGGATCCGAGCAGTACTTC
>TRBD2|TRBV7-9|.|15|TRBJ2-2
CASKKFSGSTGELFF
TGTGCCAGCAAAAAATTTAGCGGGAGTACCGGGGAGCTGTTTTTT
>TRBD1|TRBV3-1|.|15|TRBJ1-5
CASSRGQGKNQPQHF
TGTGCCAGCAGCCGGGGACAGGGTAAGAATCAGCCCCAGCATTTT
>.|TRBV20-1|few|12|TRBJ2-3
CSALGGWGTQYF
TGCAGTGCTCTCGGGGGCTGGGGTACGCAGTATTTT
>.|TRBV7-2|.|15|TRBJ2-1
CASSPFGESYNEQFF
TGTGCCAGCAGTCCATTCGGGGAGTCCTACAATGAGCAGTTCTTC
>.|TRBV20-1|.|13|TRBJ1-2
CSAPPASMRGYTF
TGCAGTGCCCCCCCGGCGTCTATGCGAGGCTACACCTTC
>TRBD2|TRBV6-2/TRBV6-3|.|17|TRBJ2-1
CASRPLRLAATYNEQFF
TGTGCTAGCAGACCCTTACGACTAGCGGCAACCTACAATGAGCAGTTCTTC
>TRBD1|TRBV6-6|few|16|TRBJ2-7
CASSYSRSAGGDEQYF
TGTGCCAGCAGTTACTCGAGAAGTGCAGGGGGCGACGAGCAGTACTTC
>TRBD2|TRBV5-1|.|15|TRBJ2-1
CASFAVAGEGNEQFF
TGCGCCAGCTTCGCGGTTGCGGGAGAGGGTAATGAGCAGTTCTTC
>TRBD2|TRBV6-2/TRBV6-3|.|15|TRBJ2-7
CASSFDEAGYNEQYF
TGTGCCAGCAGTTTCGACGAAGCGGGGTACAATGAGCAGTACTTC
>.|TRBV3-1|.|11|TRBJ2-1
CAGSLYNEQFF
TGTGCCGGCAGCCTTTACAATGAGCAGTTCTTC
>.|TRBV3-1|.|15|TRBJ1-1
CASSQESGGGTEAFF
TGTGCCAGCAGCCAAGAGTCCGGGGGCGGCACTGAAGCTTTCTTT
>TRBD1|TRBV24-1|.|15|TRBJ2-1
CATSDGTGGWETQFF
TGTGCCACCAGTGACGGGACAGGGGGCTGGGAGACCCAGTTCTTC
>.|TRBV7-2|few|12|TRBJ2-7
CASSRYSYEQYF
TGTGCCAGCAGCCGATATTCCTACGAGCAGTACTTC
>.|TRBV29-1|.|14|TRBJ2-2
CSVVEGITTGELFF
TGCAGCGTTGTGGAGGGTATAACAACCGGGGAGCTGTTTTTT
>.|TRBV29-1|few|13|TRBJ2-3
CSFSGTSRDTQYF
TGCAGCTTCTCCGGGACATCGAGAGATACGCAGTATTTT
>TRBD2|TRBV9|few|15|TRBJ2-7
CASSVAGGPSYEQYF
TGTGCCAGCAGCGTAGCGGGGGGGCCGTCCTACGAGCAGTACTTC
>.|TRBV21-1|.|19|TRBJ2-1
CASSKVASAPVLPHNEQFF
TGTGCCAGCAGCAAAGTTGCTAGCGCTCCAGTATTACCCCACAATGAGCAGTTCTTC
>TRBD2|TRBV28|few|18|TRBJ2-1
CASSHGLAGGGIYNEQFF
TGTGCCAGCAGCCACGGACTAGCGGGAGGGGGAATCTACAATGAGCAGTTCTTC
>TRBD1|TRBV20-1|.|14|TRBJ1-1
CSASRDSSNTEAFF
TGCAGTGCTAGTCGGGACAGCTCGAACACTGAAGCTTTCTTT
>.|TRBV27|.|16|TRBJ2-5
CASSLTGGRWLETQYF
TGTGCCAGCAGTTTGACAGGTGGACGATGGTTGGAGACCCAGTACTTC
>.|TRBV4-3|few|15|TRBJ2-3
CASSPRADPTDTQYF
TGCGCCAGCAGCCCGAGAGCGGACCCTACAGATACGCAGTATTTT
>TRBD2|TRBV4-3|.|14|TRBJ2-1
CASSQGTLAGGAFF
TGCGCCAGCAGCCAAGGAACCCTAGCGGGAGGGGCGTTCTTC
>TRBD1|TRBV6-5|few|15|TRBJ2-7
CATNQPGQGAYEQYF
TGTGCCACAAACCAACCGGGACAGGGGGCTTACGAGCAGTACTTC
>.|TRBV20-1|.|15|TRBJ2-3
CSARIGPGETDTQYF
TGCAGTGCTAGAATTGGGCCAGGGGAAACAGATACGCAGTATTTT
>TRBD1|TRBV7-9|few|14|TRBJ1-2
CASSPGGQLGGYTF
TGTGCCAGCAGCCCGGGGGGACAGCTCGGTGGCTACACCTTC
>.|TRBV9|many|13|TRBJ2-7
CASSGPGGWEQYF
TGTGCCAGCAGCGGGCCCGGTGGGTGGGAGCAGTACTTC
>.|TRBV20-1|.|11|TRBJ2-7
CSAPPLYEQYF
TGCAGTGCTCCTCCCCTCTACGAGCAGTACTTC